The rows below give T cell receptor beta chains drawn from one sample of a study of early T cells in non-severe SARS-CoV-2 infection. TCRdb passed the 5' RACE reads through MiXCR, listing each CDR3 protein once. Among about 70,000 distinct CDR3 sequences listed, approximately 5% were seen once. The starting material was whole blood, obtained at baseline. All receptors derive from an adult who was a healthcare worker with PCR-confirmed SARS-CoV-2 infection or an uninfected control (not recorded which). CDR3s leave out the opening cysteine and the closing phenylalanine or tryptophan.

ASNPGGRATDTQY	TRBJ2-3	TRBV27
ASSVDARPDTQY	TRBJ2-3	TRBV9
ASSQSQGTQETQY	TRBJ2-5	TRBV4-1
SARARDYEQY	TRBJ2-7	TRBV20-1
ASILAGFTDTQY	TRBJ2-3	TRBV7-9
ASSFLGGLGGNQPQH	TRBJ1-5	TRBV28
ASTRGQGSYEQY	TRBJ2-7	TRBV18
ASSSSWDTQY	TRBJ2-3	TRBV12-3/TRBV12-4
AWKGSRSYNEQF	TRBJ2-1	TRBV30
ANGDSRVGNTIY	TRBJ1-3	TRBV2
ASSIEKGTFYNEQF	TRBJ2-1	TRBV19
ASSVRTGRKDEQF	TRBJ2-1	TRBV9
AWSVFGQSNQPQH	TRBJ1-5	TRBV30
ASSPRQGRDTEAF	TRBJ1-1	TRBV5-5
ASSLSARLANEQY	TRBJ2-7	TRBV27
ASSLRASGTTYNEQF	TRBJ2-1	TRBV7-8
ASSFHRGTAF	TRBJ1-1	TRBV27
ASSHGTGGAVGSPLH	TRBJ1-6	TRBV4-1